This T cell receptor beta chain was recorded in a study of OX40 agonist ivuxolimab in advanced cancers. Trimming removed 6 bases from V and 0 bases from J; junction bases left unmatched: 3. Looked up from germline, CDR1 is MNHEY and CDR2 is SMNVEV (reference sequence). There are 15 residues in the CDR3. TCRdb's copy holds only in-frame clones and misses some; the assay was immunoSEQ multiplex PCR. This sample has about 79,000 clones, with roughly 94% found just once. This clone appeared once. Other DNA sequences within the sample encode an identical CDR3. The chain carries TRBV27 and TRBJ2-1; 9 nucleotides align to TRBD2. The sample in question was CD4+ or CD8+ T cells sorted from blood, obtained in a trial of the OX40 agonist ivuxolimab. This clonotype was sampled from an adult with an advanced solid tumor such as melanoma, head and neck, liver or kidney cancer. The CDR3 sequence: CASSLSGSSYNEQFF. The CDR3 nucleotides read TGTGCCAGCAGCCTTAGCGGGAGCTCCTACAATGAGCAGTTCTTC.